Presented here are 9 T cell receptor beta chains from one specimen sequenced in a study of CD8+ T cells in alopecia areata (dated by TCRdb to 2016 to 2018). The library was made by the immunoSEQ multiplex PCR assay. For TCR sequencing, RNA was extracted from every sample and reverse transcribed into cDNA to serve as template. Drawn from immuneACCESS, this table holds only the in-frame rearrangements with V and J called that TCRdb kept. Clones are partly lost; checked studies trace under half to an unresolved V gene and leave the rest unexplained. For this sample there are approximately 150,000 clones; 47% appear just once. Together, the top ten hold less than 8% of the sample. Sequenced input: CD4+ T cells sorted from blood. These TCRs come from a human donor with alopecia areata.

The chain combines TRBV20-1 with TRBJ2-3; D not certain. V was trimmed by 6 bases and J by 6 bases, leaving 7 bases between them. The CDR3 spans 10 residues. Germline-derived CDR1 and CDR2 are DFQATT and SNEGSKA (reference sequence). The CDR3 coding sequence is TGCAGTGCCGAAGGTGATACGCAGTATTTT. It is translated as CSAEGDTQYF.

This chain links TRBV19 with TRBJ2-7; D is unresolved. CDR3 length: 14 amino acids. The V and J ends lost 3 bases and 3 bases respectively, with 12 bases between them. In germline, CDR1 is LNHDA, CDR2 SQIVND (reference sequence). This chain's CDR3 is CASSIGGADYEQYF. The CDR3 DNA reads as TGTGCCAGTAGTATTGGCGGAGCCGACTACGAGCAGTACTTC.

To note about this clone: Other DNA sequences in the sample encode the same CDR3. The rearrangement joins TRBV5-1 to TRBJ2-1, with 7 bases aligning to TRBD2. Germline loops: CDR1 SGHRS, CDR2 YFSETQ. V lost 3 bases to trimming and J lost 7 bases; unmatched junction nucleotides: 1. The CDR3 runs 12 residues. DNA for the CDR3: TGCGCCAGCAGCTCCGGGGGGAATGAGCAGTTCTTC. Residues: CASSSGGNEQFF.

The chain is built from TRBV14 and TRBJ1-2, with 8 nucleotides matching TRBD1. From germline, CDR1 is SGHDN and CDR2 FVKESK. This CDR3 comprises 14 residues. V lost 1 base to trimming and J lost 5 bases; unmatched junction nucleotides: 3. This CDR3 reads CASSQVDRDYGYTF. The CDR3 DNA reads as TGTGCCAGCAGCCAAGTGGACAGGGATTATGGCTACACCTTC.

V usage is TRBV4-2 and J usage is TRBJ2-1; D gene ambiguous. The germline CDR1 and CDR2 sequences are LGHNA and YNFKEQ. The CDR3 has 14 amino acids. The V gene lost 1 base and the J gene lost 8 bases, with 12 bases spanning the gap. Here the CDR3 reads CASSQVLDGDEQFF. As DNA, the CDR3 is TGTGCCAGCAGCCAAGTCCTAGATGGGGATGAGCAGTTCTTC.

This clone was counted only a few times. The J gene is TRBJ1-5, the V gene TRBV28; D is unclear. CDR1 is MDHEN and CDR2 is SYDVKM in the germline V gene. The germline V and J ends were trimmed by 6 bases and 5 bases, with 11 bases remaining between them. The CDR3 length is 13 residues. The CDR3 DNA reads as TGTGCCAGCAGATCCCCGATTTATCAGCCCCAGCATTTT. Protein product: CASRSPIYQPQHF. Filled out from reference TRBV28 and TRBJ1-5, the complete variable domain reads DVKVTQSSRYLVKRTGEKVFLECVQDMDHENMFWYRQDPGLGLRLIYFSYDVKMKEKGDIPEGYSVSREKKERFSLILESASTNQTSMYLCASRSPIYQPQHFGDGTRLSIL.

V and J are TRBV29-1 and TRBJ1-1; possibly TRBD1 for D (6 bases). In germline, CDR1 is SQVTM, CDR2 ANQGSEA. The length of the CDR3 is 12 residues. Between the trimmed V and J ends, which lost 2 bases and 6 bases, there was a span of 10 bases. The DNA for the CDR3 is TGCAGCGTTGAACAGGGGAAGGCTGAAGCTTTCTTT. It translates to CSVEQGKAEAFF.

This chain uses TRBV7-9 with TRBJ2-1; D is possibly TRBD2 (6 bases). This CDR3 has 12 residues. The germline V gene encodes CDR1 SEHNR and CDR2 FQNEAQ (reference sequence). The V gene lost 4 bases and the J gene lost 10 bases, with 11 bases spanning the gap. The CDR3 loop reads CASSSLAQEQFF. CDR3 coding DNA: TGTGCCAGCAGCTCCCTAGCGCAGGAGCAGTTCTTC.

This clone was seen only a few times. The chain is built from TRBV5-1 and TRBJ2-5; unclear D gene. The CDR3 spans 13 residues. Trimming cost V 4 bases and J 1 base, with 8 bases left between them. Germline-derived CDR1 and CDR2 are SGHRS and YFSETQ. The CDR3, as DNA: TGCGCCAGCAGCCTACCCCTCCAAGAGACCCAGTACTTC. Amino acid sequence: CASSLPLQETQYF.